This TCR beta chain was sequenced in a study of shared clonotypes between healthy human individuals. Study-level background: The study drew on a couple of women and three men aged 18 to 49 as donors.

The V end lost 2 bases, the J end lost 1 base, and 10 bases lay between the germline ends. Per germline, CDR1 KGHSH and CDR2 LQKENI. CDR3 length: 15 residues. Libraries were prepared by immunoSEQ multiplex PCR; TCRdb keeps only in-frame clonotypes and omits some of them. The repertoire consists of around 2.5 million clones, with approximately 94% occurring once and the leading ten covering about 0.38%. The specimen sequenced was naive CD4+ T cells from PBMCs. Subset specified: CD45RA+ positively selected. The sequence derives from a man aged 18 to 35 in good health. Some clones in this sample may be carry-over from other donors' samples. The genes are TRBV18 and TRBJ2-3; no reliable D call. For the CDR3, the DNA is TGTGCCAGCTCACCAAGTATAGGCGGCACAGATACGCAGTATTTT. Translated: CASSPSIGGTDTQYF.